These 21 T cell receptor beta chains were sequenced from one sample in a study of regulatory and conventional T cells in RAG deficiency. Method: immunoSEQ multiplex PCR; TCRdb's copy keeps in-frame clones and lacks some. The sample lists around 37,000 clones, 89% occurring once. These records were also assigned to another study, of regulatory T cells. That work contributes: Amplification used 52 TRBV primers and 13 TRBJ primers.

Sequencing was done on a sample of CD8+ T cells sorted from blood. The source of these receptors is a human donor in good health.

This sequence joins TRBV18 and TRBJ1-2, with 7 bases aligning to TRBD1. The V gene end was trimmed by 4 bases and the J gene end by 2 bases; junction bases not matched to a gene: 7. This CDR3 spans 15 amino acids. Germline V CDR1 and CDR2: KGHSH, LQKENI. For the CDR3, the DNA is TGTGCCAGCTCACAACAGGGGCAGGCGAACTATGGCTACACCTTC. It translates to CASSQQGQANYGYTF.

This clone was detected once. This chain uses TRBV19 with TRBJ1-1, with a possible D match to TRBD1 (6 bases). The CDR3 runs 15 residues. The V and J ends lost 5 bases and 6 bases respectively, with 19 bases between them. Germline assignment: CDR1 LNHDA and CDR2 SQIVND (reference sequence). CDR3 nucleotides: TGTGCCAGTAGTCCCTCGCGGGGGGCGAAGCCTGAAGCTTTCTTT. It is translated as CASSPSRGAKPEAFF.

As regards this clone: Different DNA sequences within this sample yield the same CDR3. The chain recombines TRBV7-2 with TRBJ2-5; no clear D. Germline assignment: CDR1 SGHTA and CDR2 FQGNSA. The CDR3 is made up of 16 amino acids. V lost 1 base and J 1 base, leaving 13 bases between the germline ends. CDR3 DNA: TGTGCCAGCAGCTTAGTGAAGGTGAAGAGCCAAGAGACCCAGTACTTC. Translation: CASSLVKVKSQETQYF. Drawing the rest from reference TRBV7-2 and TRBJ2-5, the complete variable domain is GAGVSQSPSNKVTEKGKDVELRCDPISGHTALYWYRQSLGQGLEFLIYFQGNSAPDKSGLPSDRFSAERTGGSVSTLTIQRTQQEDSAVYLCASSLVKVKSQETQYFGPGTRLLVL.

This clone was observed a single time. The chain joins TRBV5-1 to TRBJ2-5, with D unresolved. TRBJ2-7 explains the end of the DNA better; the J call may be wrong. This CDR3 is built from 14 residues. CDR1 is SGHRS, CDR2 YFSETQ, per germline. The CDR3: CASSLEESGYEQYF. CDR3 in DNA: TGCGCCAGCAGCTTGGAGGAATCAGGCTACGAGCAGTACTTC.

The J gene is TRBJ1-1, the V gene TRBV28; D may be TRBD1 (6 bases). V dropped 3 bases and J dropped 0 bases, with 14 bases sitting between them. This CDR3 comprises 16 residues. Germline assignment: CDR1 MDHEN and CDR2 SYDVKM. CDR3 loop: CASSLPPGAVNTEAFF. Here the CDR3 DNA reads TGTGCCAGCAGTTTGCCGCCAGGGGCTGTGAACACTGAAGCTTTCTTT. Using reference TRBV28 and TRBJ1-1 for the parts outside the CDR3, the full variable domain is DVKVTQSSRYLVKRTGEKVFLECVQDMDHENMFWYRQDPGLGLRLIYFSYDVKMKEKGDIPEGYSVSREKKERFSLILESASTNQTSMYLCASSLPPGAVNTEAFFGQGTRLTVV.

The chain recombines TRBV10-3 with TRBJ2-2; the D is unclear. Germline CDR1 ENHRY, CDR2 SYGVKD. V lost 3 bases to trimming and J lost 8 bases, with 16 bases between them. The CDR3 has 15 residues. The CDR3 reads CAISEVQLGLGELFF. CDR3 nucleotides: TGTGCCATCAGTGAAGTTCAATTGGGCCTAGGGGAGCTGTTTTTT.

Notes on this clone: The junction departs from germline at one end; a sequencing error may be responsible. The V gene is TRBV2, the J gene TRBJ2-3, with 11 nucleotides matching TRBD2. Germline V CDR1 and CDR2: SNHLY, FYNNEI. CDR3 size: 16 residues. The CDR3 DNA reads as TGTGCGAGCACAGAAATTCTAGCGGGAGGCGCAGATACGCAGTATTTT. Protein sequence: CASTEILAGGADTQYF.

Here the CDR3 DNA reads TGTGCCAGTGGACAGGATCAGCCCCAGCATTTT. Translating gives CASGQDQPQHF. V gene TRBV2 combines with J gene TRBJ1-5, with 7 bases that match TRBD1. The germline CDR1 and CDR2 sequences are SNHLY and FYNNEI. J was trimmed by 5 bases and V by 9 bases; bases with no gene match: 1. This CDR3 contains 11 residues.

The chain has TRBV27 and TRBJ2-7, with 9 bases fitting TRBD1. The CDR3 runs to 16 residues. Trimming at V came to 5 bases and at J to 1 base, leaving 9 bases not matched to a gene. Germline CDR1 is MNHEY and CDR2 is SMNVEV (reference sequence). CDR3 loop: CASSPGTGTFSYEQYF. The CDR3, as DNA: TGTGCCAGCAGTCCTGGGACAGGGACGTTTTCCTACGAGCAGTACTTC.

J is TRBJ1-3 and V is TRBV7-2, with no clear D. Trimming took 1 base from V and 0 from J, leaving 7 bases between them. The CDR3 has 15 amino acids. CDR1 is SGHTA, CDR2 FQGNSA, per germline. The CDR3 loop is CASSLVASSGNTIYF. CDR3 DNA: TGTGCCAGCAGCTTAGTCGCGAGCTCTGGAAACACCATATATTTT. Combining the CDR3 with reference TRBV7-2 and TRBJ1-3 gives the whole variable domain GAGVSQSPSNKVTEKGKDVELRCDPISGHTALYWYRQSLGQGLEFLIYFQGNSAPDKSGLPSDRFSAERTGGSVSTLTIQRTQQEDSAVYLCASSLVASSGNTIYFGEGSWLTVV.

This chain links TRBV5-1 with TRBJ2-1, with 11 bases identical to TRBD2. The germline gives CDR1 SGHRS, CDR2 YFSETQ. The V segment lost 3 bases and the J segment 7 bases; nucleotides outside the gene matches: 9. This CDR3 is 16 amino acids long. CDR3 loop: CASSSISGRAGNEQFF. The CDR3 bases are TGCGCCAGCAGCTCAATTAGCGGGAGGGCGGGGAATGAGCAGTTCTTC.

The V and J genes are TRBV7-2 and TRBJ1-5; D unclear. The germline V gene has CDR1 SGHTA and CDR2 FQGNSA. V was cut by 1 base and J by 4 bases, with 5 bases left in between. The CDR3 spans 13 residues. The CDR3, as DNA: TGTGCCAGCAGCTTAGGCAGGAATCAGCCCCAGCATTTT. Translating gives CASSLGRNQPQHF.

V usage is TRBV6-5 and J usage is TRBJ1-6; 9 bases line up with TRBD1. With 8 bases clipped from V and 5 bases from J, the junction kept 7 bases outside the gene matches. The CDR3 contains 15 residues. Germline lookup yields CDR1 MNHEY and CDR2 SVGAGI. The CDR3 DNA reads as TGTGCCAGCGTGACGGGACAGGGACATAATTCACCCCTCCACTTT. This gives the protein CASVTGQGHNSPLHF.

J is TRBJ1-1 and V is TRBV13; TRBD1 matches 8 bases. V was pared by 0 bases and J by 11 bases, with 2 bases of the junction left unmatched. Germline-derived CDR1 and CDR2 are PRHDT and FYEKMQ (reference sequence). CDR3 length equals 12 residues. For the CDR3, the DNA is TGTGCCAGCAGCTTAGGACAGGGGGAGGCTTTCTTT. Residues: CASSLGQGEAFF.

The V call is TRBV5-1, the J call TRBJ2-3, with TRBD2 identical over 8 bases. The trim removed 2 bases at V and 1 base at J, leaving 6 bases unmatched. CDR1 is SGHRS, CDR2 YFSETQ, per germline. This CDR3 contains 16 residues. CDR3 coding DNA: TGCGCCAGCAGCTTAGTTTTAGCGGGGCGCACAGATACGCAGTATTTT. As protein: CASSLVLAGRTDTQYF. Full variable domain (remainder filled in from reference TRBV5-1 and TRBJ2-3): KAGVTQTPRYLIKTRGQQVTLSCSPISGHRSVSWYQQTPGQGLQFLFEYFSETQRNKGNFPGRFSGRQFSNSRSEMNVSTLELGDSALYLCASSLVLAGRTDTQYFGPGTRLTVL.

This clone was found a few times. The rearrangement uses TRBV21-1 and TRBJ2-7; the table gives TRBD1 as D, unverified against the DNA. TRBV21-1 is described as a pseudogene. This CDR3 has 15 residues. The CDR3 loop is CASSISGQGAYEQYF. CDR3 DNA: TGTGCCAGCAGCATCTCGGGACAGGGGGCTTACGAGCAGTACTTC.

This chain joins TRBV7-6 and TRBJ2-1, with 11 nucleotides matching TRBD2. Germline V gene lookup returns CDR1 SGHVS and CDR2 FNYEAQ. With 4 bases clipped from V and 8 bases from J, the junction kept 13 bases outside the gene matches. CDR3 length: 17 residues. The CDR3 sequence: CASSSSPTSGIWYEQFF. CDR3 in DNA: TGTGCCAGCAGCTCATCTCCGACTAGCGGGATTTGGTATGAGCAGTTCTTC.

V gene TRBV29-1 combines with J gene TRBJ1-1, with TRBD1 as a possible D gene (5 bases). V was pared by 2 bases and J by 3 bases, with 7 bases between. The CDR3 length is 12 residues. Germline V CDR1 and CDR2: SQVTM, ANQGSEA. The CDR3 loop reads CSVERGYTEAFF. The CDR3 DNA reads as TGCAGCGTTGAACGGGGGTACACTGAAGCTTTCTTT.

Details on this clone: Other DNA sequences from this sample encode an identical CDR3 as well. This rearrangement joins TRBV7-6 to TRBJ1-1, with D hard to call. Germline CDR1 reads SGHVS; CDR2 reads FNYEAQ. Trimming stripped 1 base from V and 1 base from J, with 7 bases between. CDR3 length: 14 amino acids. CDR3 loop: CASSLGLGNTEAFF. In nucleotides, the CDR3 is TGTGCCAGCAGCTTAGGCCTGGGGAACACTGAAGCTTTCTTT.

This clone was seen only once. The chain combines TRBV6-5 with TRBJ1-2; D call uncertain. V was pared by 10 bases and J by 2 bases, with 14 bases between. This CDR3 is built from 13 residues. From germline, CDR1 is MNHEY and CDR2 SVGAGI. This chain's CDR3 is CATVARSNYGYTF. In nucleotides, the CDR3 is TGTGCCACCGTGGCCAGGTCCAACTATGGCTACACCTTC.

The chain combines TRBV5-1 with TRBJ1-5; weak D call: TRBD1 (5 bases). The length of the CDR3 is 16 residues. Trimming removed 0 bases at V and 4 bases at J, with 14 bases between. Germline V CDR1 and CDR2: SGHRS, YFSETQ. As DNA, the CDR3 is TGCGCCAGCAGCTTGGACGGAGCAGGGCCTAATCAGCCCCAGCATTTT. This encodes CASSLDGAGPNQPQHF.